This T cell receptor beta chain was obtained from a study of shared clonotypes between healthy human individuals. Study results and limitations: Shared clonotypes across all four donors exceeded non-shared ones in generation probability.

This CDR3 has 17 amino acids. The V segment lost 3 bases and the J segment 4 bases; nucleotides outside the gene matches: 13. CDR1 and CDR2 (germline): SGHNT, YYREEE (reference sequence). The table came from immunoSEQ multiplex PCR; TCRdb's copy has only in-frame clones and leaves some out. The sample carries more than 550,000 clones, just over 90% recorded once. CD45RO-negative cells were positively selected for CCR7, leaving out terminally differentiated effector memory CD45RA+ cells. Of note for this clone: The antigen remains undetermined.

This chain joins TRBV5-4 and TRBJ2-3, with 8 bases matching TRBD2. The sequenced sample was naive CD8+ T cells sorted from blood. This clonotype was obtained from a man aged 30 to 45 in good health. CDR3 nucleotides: TGTGCCAGCAGCTCTCCAGGAGCGGGAGAAGGCGCAGATACGCAGTATTTT. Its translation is CASSSPGAGEGADTQYF.